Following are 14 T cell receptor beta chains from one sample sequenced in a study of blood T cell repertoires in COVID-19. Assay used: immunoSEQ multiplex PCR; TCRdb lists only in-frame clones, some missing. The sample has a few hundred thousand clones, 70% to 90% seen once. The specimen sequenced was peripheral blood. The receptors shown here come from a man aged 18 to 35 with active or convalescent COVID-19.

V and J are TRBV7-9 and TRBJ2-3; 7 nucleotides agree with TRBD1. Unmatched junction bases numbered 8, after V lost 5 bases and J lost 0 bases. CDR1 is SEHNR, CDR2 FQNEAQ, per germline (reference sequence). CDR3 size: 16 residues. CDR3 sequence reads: CASSQGVNPSTDTQYF. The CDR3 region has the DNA TGTGCCAGCAGCCAGGGGGTCAACCCTAGCACAGATACGCAGTATTTT. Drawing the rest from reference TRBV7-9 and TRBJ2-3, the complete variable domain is DTGVSQNPRHKITKRGQNVTFRCDPISEHNRLYWYRQTLGQGPEFLTYFQNEAQLEKSRLLSDRFSAERPKGSFSTLEIQRTEQGDSAMYLCASSQGVNPSTDTQYFGPGTRLTVL.

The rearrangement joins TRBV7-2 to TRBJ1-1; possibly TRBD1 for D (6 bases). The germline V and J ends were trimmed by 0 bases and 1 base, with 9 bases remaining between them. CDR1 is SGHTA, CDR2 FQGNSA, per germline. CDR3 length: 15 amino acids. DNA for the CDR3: TGTGCCAGCAGCTTAGCCCTGACAGGGAACACTGAAGCTTTCTTT. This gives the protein CASSLALTGNTEAFF.

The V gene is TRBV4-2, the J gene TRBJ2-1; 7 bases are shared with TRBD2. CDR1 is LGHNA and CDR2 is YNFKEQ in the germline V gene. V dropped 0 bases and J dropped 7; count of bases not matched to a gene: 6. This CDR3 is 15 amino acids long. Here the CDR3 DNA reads TGTGCCAGCAGCCAAGAGGCGGGAGCAGATAATGAGCAGTTCTTC. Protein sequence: CASSQEAGADNEQFF.

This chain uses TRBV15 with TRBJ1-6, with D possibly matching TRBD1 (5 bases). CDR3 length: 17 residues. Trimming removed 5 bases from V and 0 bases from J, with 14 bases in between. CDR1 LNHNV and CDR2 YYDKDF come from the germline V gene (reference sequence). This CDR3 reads CATSWGLPSSYNSPLHF. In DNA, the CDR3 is TGTGCCACCAGCTGGGGACTCCCGAGCTCCTATAATTCACCCCTCCACTTT.

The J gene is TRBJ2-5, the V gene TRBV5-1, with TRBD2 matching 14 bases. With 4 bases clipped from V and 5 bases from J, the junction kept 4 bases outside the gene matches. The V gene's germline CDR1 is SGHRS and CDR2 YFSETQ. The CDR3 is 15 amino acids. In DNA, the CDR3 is TGCGCCAGCAGCCAAGGACTAGCGGGGGGTGAGACCCAGTACTTC. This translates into CASSQGLAGGETQYF.

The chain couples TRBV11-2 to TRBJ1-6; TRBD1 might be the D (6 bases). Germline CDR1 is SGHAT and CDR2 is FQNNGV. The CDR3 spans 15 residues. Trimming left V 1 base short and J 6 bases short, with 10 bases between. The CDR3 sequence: CASSLGAGANSPLHF. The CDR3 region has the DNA TGTGCCAGCAGCTTAGGGGCAGGGGCTAATTCACCCCTCCACTTT.

The CDR3 DNA sequence: TGTGCCAGCAGCTTCCCCCGAAGGGAGCGGGAGAACACCGGGGAGCTGTTTTTT. This codes for CASSFPRRERENTGELFF. J is TRBJ2-2 and V is TRBV7-2; 7 bases are a match to TRBD2. The junction had 11 bases not matched to a gene; V was cut back by 3 bases and J by 1 base. The CDR3 has 18 amino acids. From germline, CDR1 is SGHTA and CDR2 FQGNSA.

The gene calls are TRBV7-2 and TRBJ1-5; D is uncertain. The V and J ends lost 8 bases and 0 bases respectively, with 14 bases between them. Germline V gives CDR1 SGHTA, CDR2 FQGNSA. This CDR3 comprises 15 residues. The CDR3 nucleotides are TGTGCCAGCTCCAGTGGACTTTATAGCAATCAGCCCCAGCATTTT. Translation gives CASSSGLYSNQPQHF.

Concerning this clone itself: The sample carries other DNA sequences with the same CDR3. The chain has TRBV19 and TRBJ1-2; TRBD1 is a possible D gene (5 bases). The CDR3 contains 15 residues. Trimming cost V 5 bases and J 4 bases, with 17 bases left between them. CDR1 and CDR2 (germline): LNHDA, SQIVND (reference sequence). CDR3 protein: CASSARGRSGYGYTF. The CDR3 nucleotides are TGTGCCAGTAGTGCGAGGGGACGTAGCGGCTATGGCTACACCTTC.

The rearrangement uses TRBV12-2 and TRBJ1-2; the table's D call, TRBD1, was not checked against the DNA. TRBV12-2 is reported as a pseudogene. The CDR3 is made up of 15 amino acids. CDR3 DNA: TGTGCAAGTCGCTCGCCTGTTACAGCCTCAAATGGCTACACCTTC. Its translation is CASRSPVTASNGYTF.

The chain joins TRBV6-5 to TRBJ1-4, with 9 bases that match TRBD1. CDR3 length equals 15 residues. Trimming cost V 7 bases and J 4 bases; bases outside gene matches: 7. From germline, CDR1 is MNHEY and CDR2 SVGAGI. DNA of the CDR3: TGTGCCAGCAAACGTACGGGACAGGGTAATGAAAAACTGTTTTTT. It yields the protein CASKRTGQGNEKLFF.

CDR3: CASSLGRQETQYF. The CDR3 DNA sequence: TGTGCCAGCAGCTTGGGCAGACAAGAGACCCAGTACTTC. The rearrangement joins TRBV5-6 to TRBJ2-5; D gene unclear. The V gene's germline CDR1 is SGHDT and CDR2 YYEEEE. The V gene lost 0 bases and the J gene lost 2 bases, with 5 bases spanning the gap. The CDR3 has 13 residues.

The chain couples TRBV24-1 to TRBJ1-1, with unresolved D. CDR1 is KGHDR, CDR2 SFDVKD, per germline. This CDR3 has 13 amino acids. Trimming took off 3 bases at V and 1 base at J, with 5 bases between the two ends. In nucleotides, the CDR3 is TGTGCCACCAGTGATCGACAGAACACTGAAGCTTTCTTT. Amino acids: CATSDRQNTEAFF.

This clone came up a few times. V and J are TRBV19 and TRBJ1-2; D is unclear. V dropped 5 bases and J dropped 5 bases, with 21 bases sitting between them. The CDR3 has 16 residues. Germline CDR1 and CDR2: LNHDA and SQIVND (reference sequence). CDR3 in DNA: TGTGCCAGTAGTGTCCCTGGAGACGGGGTCCCGTATGGCTACACCTTC. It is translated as CASSVPGDGVPYGYTF.